This TCR beta chain was captured by sequencing in a study of T cell clonotyping in hematopoietic cell transplantation. TCRdb's copy holds only in-frame clones and misses some; the assay was immunoSEQ multiplex PCR. The sample has approximately 11,000 clones; around 90% are singletons. Findings and caveats of the study: Recipient TCR diversity dropped after transplant; expanded clonotypes rose from day 30 to 180. At the given depth, recipient repertoires were over 97% de novo clonotypes. No sorting was done, leaving CD4 and CD8 contributions mixed.

Time point: recipient sample about 28 days before transplant, after cytoreduction. Samples: about 28 days before transplant, then days 30, 100 and 180 after. In regard to this clone: What it binds is unknown.

The CDR3 is 14 amino acids. The V gene end was trimmed by 0 bases and the J gene end by 6 bases; junction bases not matched to a gene: 4. Germline assignment: CDR1 MGHRA and CDR2 YSYEKL. This chain joins TRBV4-1 and TRBJ2-7, with 8 bases identical to TRBD1. This receptor was taken from a woman aged 45-59 years with chronic myeloid leukemia. Some clones in this sample may be carry-over from other donors' samples. The sequencing here drew on peripheral blood mononuclear cells, taken before stem cell transplant. The CDR3 region has the DNA TGCGCCAGCAGCCAAGACAGGGGGCGCCCCGAGCAGTACTTC. As protein: CASSQDRGRPEQYF.